The rows below give T cell receptor beta chains drawn from one sample of a study of cytomegalovirus exposure and HLA in healthy donors. Data came from immunoSEQ multiplex PCR; TCRdb stores just in-frame clones and leaves some out. Among more than 95,000 clones listed, around 75% were seen once. Source material: PBMCs. The origin of the receptors is a woman aged 45 to 65 in good health and CMV-seropositive. The CDR3 runs from the conserved cysteine through the conserved F or W. A D gene is named only where the DNA matches it firmly. Expanded clones are given a class, and other clones once, few, many or no size at all.

size,J,V,D,DNA,CDR3
few,TRBJ2-5,TRBV9,TRBD2,TGTGCCAGCAGCGTAGGCAGCGGGGGGGCTTTCGGAGAGACCCAGTACTTC,CASSVGSGGAFGETQYF
.,TRBJ2-7,TRBV18,.,TGTGCCAGCTCACCAAACGACCGGGTCAGCGAGCAGTACTTC,CASSPNDRVSEQYF
.,TRBJ2-3,TRBV4-2,TRBD2,TGTGCCAGCAGCCAAGTCCATAGCGGGAGGGCCAGGGTAGATACGCAGTATTTT,CASSQVHSGRARVDTQYF
once,TRBJ1-3,TRBV10-3,.,TGTGCCATCAGTGGGACATTTGGAAACACCATATATTTT,CAISGTFGNTIYF
.,TRBJ1-4,TRBV10-3,TRBD1,TGTGCCATCAGTGACCCGGGACAGAATAATGAAAAACTGTTTTTT,CAISDPGQNNEKLFF
.,TRBJ2-7,TRBV2,TRBD2,TGTGCCAGCAGTGAAGTAGCGGGGCGGTGGGAGCAGTACTTC,CASSEVAGRWEQYF
.,TRBJ2-1,TRBV15,TRBD2,TGTGCCACCAGCAGAGAAAGCGGGACCCCCTACAATGAGCAGTTCTTC,CATSRESGTPYNEQFF
.,TRBJ1-1,TRBV7-8,.,TGTGCCAGCAGCCCCTTCTCCGGGACTCCGAACACTGAAGCTTTCTTT,CASSPFSGTPNTEAFF
few,TRBJ2-5,TRBV21-1,.,.,CASSKFARGSQETQYF
.,TRBJ2-3,TRBV4-3,TRBD2,TGCGCCAGCAGCCAAGATCGGCTAGCGGGAGTTACAATGGGTGGCACAGATACGCAGTATTTT,CASSQDRLAGVTMGGTDTQYF
medium-sized,TRBJ2-6,TRBV2,TRBD1,TGTGCCAGGCAGGGGGCTGGGGCCAACGTCCTGACTTTC,CARQGAGANVLTF
few,TRBJ1-1,TRBV20-1,.,TGCAGTGCCGACAGGCCCACTGAAGCTTTCTTT,CSADRPTEAFF
few,TRBJ1-2,TRBV4-3,.,TGCGCCAGCAGCCGAGAGGATCGGGGTGGCTACACCTTC,CASSREDRGGYTF
.,TRBJ2-3,TRBV5-1,TRBD2,TGCGCCAGCAGCCCAGGTCGGGGGAGGGCCTTTTCAGATACGCAGTATTTT,CASSPGRGRAFSDTQYF
.,TRBJ1-6,TRBV7-8,TRBD1,TGTGCCAGCAGCACCCTGACAGGGCGCCGAGATTCACCCCTCCACTTT,CASSTLTGRRDSPLHF
.,TRBJ1-1,TRBV7-3,.,TGTGCCAGCAGCCCCCAGGGGAGGGACACTGAAGCTTTCTTT,CASSPQGRDTEAFF
.,TRBJ1-4,TRBV5-6,TRBD1,TGTGCCAGCAGCTTTACAGGGGGTGAAAAACTGTTTTTT,CASSFTGGEKLFF
.,TRBJ1-2,TRBV5-6,TRBD1,TGTGCCAGCACCAAGAGACCCGACAGGGGCGGCTACACCTTC,CASTKRPDRGGYTF
once,TRBJ2-1,TRBV7-2,.,TGTGCCAGCAGTCCCTTCAGAGGCTATGAGCAGTTCTTC,CASSPFRGYEQFF
.,TRBJ1-2,TRBV7-2,TRBD1,TGTGCCAGCAGCTTAACCGGGACAGCCGAAAGATATGGCTACACCTTC,CASSLTGTAERYGYTF
.,TRBJ2-2,TRBV9,.,TGTGCCAGCAGCGTAGGGTCCTCTAGCGCCACCGGGGAGCTGTTTTTT,CASSVGSSSATGELFF
.,TRBJ2-5,TRBV4-3,TRBD2,TGCGCCAGCAGCTCAGACGGGGGGGAGACCCAGTACTTC,CASSSDGGETQYF
.,TRBJ1-5,TRBV4-2,.,TGTGCCAGCAGCCAAGATTATAGCAATCAGCCCCAGCATTTT,CASSQDYSNQPQHF
.,TRBJ2-7,TRBV14,.,TGTGCCAGCAGTCGACAGAGCTCCTACGAGCAGTACTTC,CASSRQSSYEQYF
.,TRBJ1-3,TRBV30,TRBD1,TGTGCCGGGGAGACAGGGTCGACTGGAAACACCATATATTTT,CAGETGSTGNTIYF
few,TRBJ2-7,TRBV4-1,TRBD2,TGCGCCAGCAGCCAAGGACTAGCGCAGACCTACGAGCAGTACTTC,CASSQGLAQTYEQYF
.,TRBJ1-2,TRBV2,.,TGTGCCAGCAGTAAACAGGTTCACGATGGCTACACCTTC,CASSKQVHDGYTF
.,TRBJ1-4,TRBV15,.,TGTGCCACCAGCAGAGTGGGGGGGACCAGAAGAGAGGCTAATGAAAAACTGTTTTTT,CATSRVGGTRREANEKLFF
.,TRBJ1-6,TRBV4-3,.,TGCGCCAGCAGCCAAGATCCGAGGCGGTATAATTCACCCCTCCACTTT,CASSQDPRRYNSPLHF
.,TRBJ2-2,TRBV6-4,.,TGTGCCAGCCGAATGGAGCATAGCCGTCCCGGGGAGCTGTTTTTT,CASRMEHSRPGELFF
.,TRBJ2-4,TRBV10-1,.,TGCGCCAGCAACTATGACAGCAAAAACATTCAGTACTTC,CASNYDSKNIQYF
.,TRBJ1-2,TRBV7-2,.,TGTGCCAGCAGACCTCCGGGTAATCAGGGCTACACCTTC,CASRPPGNQGYTF
.,TRBJ2-5,TRBV6-5,.,TGTGCCAGCAGCCTTCGGGAGACCCAGTACTTC,CASSLRETQYF
.,TRBJ2-5,TRBV6-1,TRBD2,TGTGCCAGCCTTGGACTAGTTTTGGGTGGAGAGACCCAGTACTTC,CASLGLVLGGETQYF
.,TRBJ2-5,TRBV14,.,TGTGCCAGCAGCCAAGGGGCGACCCAGTACTTC,CASSQGATQYF
few,TRBJ2-7,TRBV14,.,TGTGCCAGCAGCCAAGGAGGCAGGGCCCAGTTC,CASSQGGRAQF
.,TRBJ2-1,TRBV13,.,TGTGCCAGCAGCCCACAGGGGACCGGGGGCAATGAGCAGTTCTTC,CASSPQGTGGNEQFF
.,TRBJ1-2,TRBV6-5,.,TGTGCCAGCAGTTATTCGGGGGGATGGTATGGCTACACCTTC,CASSYSGGWYGYTF
.,TRBJ2-7,TRBV11-2,TRBD2,TGTGCCAGCAGCTTAGAAGGGACTAGCGAGCACGAGCAGTACTTC,CASSLEGTSEHEQYF
.,TRBJ1-1,TRBV6-1,TRBD1,TGTGCCAGCAGTGGAGGACAGGAGAACACTGAAGCTTTCTTT,CASSGGQENTEAFF
.,TRBJ1-5,TRBV7-9,TRBD1,TGTGCCAGCAGCTCCGACAGGGAGGCCAATCAGCCCCAGCATTTT,CASSSDREANQPQHF
once,TRBJ2-6,TRBV6-1,TRBD2,TGTGCCAGCAGTGGACCGTTCGGGAGGGCCTTTGGGGCCAACGTCCTGACTTTC,CASSGPFGRAFGANVLTF
.,TRBJ2-7,TRBV27,TRBD1,TGTGCCAGCAGTTTCGGGCAGGGGGAATCATACGAGCAGTACTTC,CASSFGQGESYEQYF
.,TRBJ2-7,TRBV4-2,TRBD1,TGTGCCAGCAGCCGAGGGACAGGGGAAACCTACGAGCAGTACTTC,CASSRGTGETYEQYF
.,TRBJ2-3,TRBV5-4,TRBD2,TGTGCCAGCAGCTTGGAGATAAGGCGGGAGGCGGATACGCAGTATTTT,CASSLEIRREADTQYF
.,TRBJ2-3,TRBV7-2,TRBD2,TGTGCCAGCAGCCGCTATAGCGGGGGGTTGGAAGATACGCAGTATTTT,CASSRYSGGLEDTQYF
.,TRBJ1-2,TRBV30,TRBD1,TGTGTCTGGAAAATGGACAGGGGGCCTGGCTACACCTTC,CVWKMDRGPGYTF
.,TRBJ2-7,TRBV7-9,.,TGTTCCAGCAATCTCGGAGGCGAGCAGTACTTC,CSSNLGGEQYF
.,TRBJ1-1,TRBV29-1,TRBD1,TGCAGCGTTGAAAGGGGACAGGGAGTTGAAGCTTTCTTT,CSVERGQGVEAFF
.,TRBJ2-7,TRBV7-2,.,TGTGCCAGCACTCTACCTGTGGACAGAGATGACTACGAGCAGTACTTC,CASTLPVDRDDYEQYF
.,TRBJ2-1,TRBV6-5,.,TGTGCCAGCAGTTACCAGGGGTTGTCCTACAATGAGCAGTTCTTC,CASSYQGLSYNEQFF
.,TRBJ2-5,TRBV7-9,TRBD1,TGTGCCAGCAGCATTGGGACAGGGGGAGTCAGGGAGACCCAGTACTTC,CASSIGTGGVRETQYF